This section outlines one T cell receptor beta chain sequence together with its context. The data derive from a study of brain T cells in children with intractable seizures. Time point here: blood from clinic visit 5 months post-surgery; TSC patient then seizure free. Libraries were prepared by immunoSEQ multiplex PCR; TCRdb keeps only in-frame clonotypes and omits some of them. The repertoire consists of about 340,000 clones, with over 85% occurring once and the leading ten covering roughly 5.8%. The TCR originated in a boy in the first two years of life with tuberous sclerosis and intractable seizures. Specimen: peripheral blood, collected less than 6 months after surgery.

CDR3 nucleotides: TGTGCCAGCAGTCCACCCCTCCACTTT. It yields the protein CASSPPLHF. V gene TRBV12-3 or TRBV12-4 combines with J gene TRBJ1-6, with D uncertain. CDR3 length: 9 amino acids. The germline V and J ends were trimmed by 5 bases and 11 bases, with 1 base remaining between them.